This T cell receptor beta chain was captured in a study of technical replicates of blood from several donors. CDR1 and CDR2 (germline): LGHNA, YNFKEQ. The V and J ends lost 0 bases and 6 bases respectively, with 12 bases between them. This CDR3 has 15 residues. Sequencing was performed with immunoSEQ multiplex PCR; in TCRdb, only in-frame clones are kept and a portion is missing. The sample shows about 50,000 clones, over 90% of them seen only once. This sequence joins TRBV4-2 and TRBJ1-5, with D possibly being TRBD1 (5 bases). The sample taken for sequencing was PBMCs. This receptor was obtained from a human donor in good health. Some clones in this sample may be carry-over from other donors' samples. The CDR3 reads CASSQDGGAGQPQHF. In nucleotides, the CDR3 is TGTGCCAGCAGCCAAGATGGCGGGGCGGGTCAGCCCCAGCATTTT.